This T cell receptor beta chain was identified during a study of blood T cell repertoires in COVID-19. Under the authors' procedure: Reference gene primers were amplified, and this amplification served to estimate nucleated cell counts. Sequencing used immunoSEQ multiplex PCR; TCRdb keeps in-frame clones, though not all of them. V and J calls and clone size come straight from that table; D and trimming were deduced from the DNA. In the table there are 300,000 to 350,000 clones, 88% of which are singletons. Trimming left V 3 bases short and J 6 bases short, with 12 bases between. Germline loops: CDR1 KGHSH, CDR2 LQKENI. This CDR3 has 15 residues. It was during active infection that Seattle patients were enrolled and then longitudinally followed.

The TCR was taken from a woman aged 70 to 79 with COVID-19, enrolled during active disease. The rearrangement uses TRBV18 and TRBJ1-6; D might be TRBD1 (6 bases). The sequenced material came from peripheral blood. In DNA form, the CDR3 reads TGTGCCAGCTCACCCTTCCCAGGGGCTAATTCACCCCTCCACTTT. It encodes CASSPFPGANSPLHF.